This TCR beta chain is from a study of monozygotic twins with inflammatory bowel disease. TCRdb re-called the 5' RACE reads and shows each CDR3 protein once, DNA omitted. The clone table shows 400,000 to 500,000 distinct CDR3 sequences, with the ten largest holding roughly 2.5%. This CDR3 has 14 residues. Germline V CDR1 and CDR2: SEHNR, FQNEAQ (reference sequence). Collection yielded under 3 ml of blood per donor. The sequenced material came from blood. The rearrangement uses TRBV7-9 and TRBJ1-5; the TCRdb call, TRBD1, lacks DNA for checking. This TCR derives from a human donor with ulcerative colitis or Crohn's disease, or a healthy co-twin of an affected twin (not recorded which). The CDR3 region is CASSLQGESQPQHF.